This TCR beta chain was recorded in a study of blood T cell repertoires in COVID-19. At the level of the study: The United States, Italy and Spain supplied acute and convalescent COVID-19 samples. Sources were T cells, B-cell-depleted T cells, or PBMCs; the material itself was cDNA or gDNA.

The germline CDR1 and CDR2 sequences are LNHDA and SQIVND (reference sequence). The CDR3 is made up of 14 amino acids. The germline V and J ends were trimmed by 7 bases and 2 bases, with 12 bases remaining between them. This clone was counted between two and nine times. In the original workflow: How many nucleated cells were present was estimated from reference gene primer amplification. Here immunoSEQ multiplex PCR was the method, and the copy in TCRdb shows in-frame clones only, minus some. For V, J and clone size, that table is used; D and trimming come from the DNA. The data show approximately 73,000 clones, with roughly nine tenths seen just once and about 9.2% held by the top ten.

Sample: peripheral blood. The gene calls are TRBV19 and TRBJ1-5; D is ambiguous. This TCR came from an older man with acute or convalescent COVID-19. CDR3 in DNA: TGTGCCAGTACCGAACAGCATGGCAATCAGCCCCAGCATTTT. Translating it yields CASTEQHGNQPQHF.